These 5 T cell receptor beta chains were sequenced from one sample in a study of chemoradiotherapy in HPV16-positive cancers. TCRdb's table, derived via immunoSEQ multiplex PCR, lists solely in-frame clones and lacks some. The repertoire holds approximately 14,000 clones, with around 88% as singletons. Specimen: blood, collected from a patient who underwent chemoradiotherapy. All receptors derive from a human donor with HPV-associated anogenital cancer.

The chain couples TRBV28 to TRBJ2-7, with D tentatively TRBD1 (5 bases). Germline CDR1 is MDHEN and CDR2 is SYDVKM. This CDR3 spans 15 amino acids. V was trimmed by 3 bases and J by 4 bases, leaving 16 bases between them. The CDR3 region is CASSLVSRALYEQYF. As DNA, the CDR3 is TGTGCCAGCAGTTTGGTGTCCAGGGCCCTATACGAGCAGTACTTC.

The chain employs TRBV18 and TRBJ2-5, with 12 nucleotides matching TRBD2. This CDR3 has 16 amino acids. The V gene's germline CDR1 is KGHSH and CDR2 LQKENI. J was trimmed by 5 bases and V by 8 bases; bases with no gene match: 12. This chain's CDR3 is CASTTLGLAGRETQYF. The CDR3 region has the DNA TGTGCCAGCACGACTTTGGGACTAGCGGGCCGGGAGACCCAGTACTTC.

This clone was seen a few times. V usage is TRBV5-6 and J usage is TRBJ1-1; 11 bases line up with TRBD1. Per germline, CDR1 SGHDT and CDR2 YYEEEE. The CDR3 is made up of 14 amino acids. V gave up 4 bases and J gave up 6 bases; unmatched junction bases: 5. The CDR3 DNA is TGTGCCAGCAGCCCAGGGACAGGGGGGGCTGAAGCTTTCTTT. Translated, it gives CASSPGTGGAEAFF. Based on the CDR3 plus reference TRBV5-6 and TRBJ1-1, the full variable domain is DAGVTQSPTHLIKTRGQQVTLRCSPKSGHDTVSWYQQALGQGPQFIFQYYEEEERQRGNFPDRFSGHQFPNYSSELNVNALLLGDSALYLCASSPGTGGAEAFFGQGTRLTVV.

This clone was counted between two and nine times. Here the CDR3 DNA reads TGTGCCAGCAACAGGGGACAGGACACTGAAGCTTTCTTT. As protein: CASNRGQDTEAFF. The chain is built from TRBV9 and TRBJ1-1; TRBD1 matches at 8 bases. The V gene's germline CDR1 is SGDLS and CDR2 YYNGEE. Unmatched junction bases numbered 4, after V lost 6 bases and J lost 3 bases. The CDR3 runs 13 residues. Drawing the rest from reference TRBV9 and TRBJ1-1, the complete variable domain is DSGVTQTPKHLITATGQRVTLRCSPRSGDLSVYWYQQSLDQGLQFLIQYYNGEERAKGNILERFSAQQFPDLHSELNLSSLELGDSALYFCASNRGQDTEAFFGQGTRLTVV.

V usage is TRBV2 and J usage is TRBJ2-1, with TRBD2 matching 14 bases. J gave up 10 bases and V 10 bases, and 6 bases lay outside the gene matches. Germline loops: CDR1 SNHLY, CDR2 FYNNEI. The CDR3 has 13 residues. CDR3 nucleotides: TGTGCCACATCGGGACTAGCGGGAGTCGAGCAGTTCTTC. It translates to CATSGLAGVEQFF.